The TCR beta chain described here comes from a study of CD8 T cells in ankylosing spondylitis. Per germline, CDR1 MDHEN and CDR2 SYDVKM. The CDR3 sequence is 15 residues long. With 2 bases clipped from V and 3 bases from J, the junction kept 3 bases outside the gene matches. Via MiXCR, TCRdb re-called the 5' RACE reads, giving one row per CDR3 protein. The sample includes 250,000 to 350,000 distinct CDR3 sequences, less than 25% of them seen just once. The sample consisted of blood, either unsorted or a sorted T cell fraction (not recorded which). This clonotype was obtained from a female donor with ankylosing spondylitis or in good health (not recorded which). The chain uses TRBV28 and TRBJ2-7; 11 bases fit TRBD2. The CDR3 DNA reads TGTGCCAGCAGTTTAGTGACTAGCGGGATCTACGAGCAGTACTTC. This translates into CASSLVTSGIYEQYF.